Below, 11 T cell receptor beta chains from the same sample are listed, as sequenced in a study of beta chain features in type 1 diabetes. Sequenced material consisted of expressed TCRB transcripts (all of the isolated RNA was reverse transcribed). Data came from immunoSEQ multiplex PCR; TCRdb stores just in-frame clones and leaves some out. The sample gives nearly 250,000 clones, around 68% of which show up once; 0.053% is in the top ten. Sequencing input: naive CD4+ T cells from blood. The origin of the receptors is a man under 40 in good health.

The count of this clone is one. The CDR3 loop reads CAYRPAGGPTDTQYF. The CDR3 DNA follows: TGTGCCTACCGCCCAGCGGGAGGGCCAACAGATACGCAGTATTTT. This sequence joins TRBV30 and TRBJ2-3, with 10 positions matching TRBD2. J lost 3 bases, V lost 7 bases, and 10 bases had no gene match. The CDR3 length is 15 residues. Per germline, CDR1 GTSNPN and CDR2 SVGIG (reference sequence).

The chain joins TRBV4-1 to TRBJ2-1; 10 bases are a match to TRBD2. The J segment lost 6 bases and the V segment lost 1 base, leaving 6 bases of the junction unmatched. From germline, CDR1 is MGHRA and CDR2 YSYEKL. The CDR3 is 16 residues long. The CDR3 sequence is CASSQGNLAGANEQFF. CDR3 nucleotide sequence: TGCGCCAGCAGCCAAGGTAATCTAGCGGGAGCCAATGAGCAGTTCTTC.

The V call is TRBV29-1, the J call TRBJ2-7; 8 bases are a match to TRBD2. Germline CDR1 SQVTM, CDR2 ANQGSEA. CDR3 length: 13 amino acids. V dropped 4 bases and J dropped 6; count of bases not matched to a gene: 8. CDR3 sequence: CSVAFGTSGEQYF. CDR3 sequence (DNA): TGCAGCGTTGCGTTTGGGACTAGTGGCGAGCAGTACTTC.

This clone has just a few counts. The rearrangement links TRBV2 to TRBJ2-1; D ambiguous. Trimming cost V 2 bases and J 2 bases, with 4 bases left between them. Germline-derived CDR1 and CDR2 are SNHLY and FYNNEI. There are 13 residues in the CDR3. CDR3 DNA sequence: TGTGCCAGCAGTGAATTCGCCTACAATGAGCAGTTCTTC. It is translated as CASSEFAYNEQFF.

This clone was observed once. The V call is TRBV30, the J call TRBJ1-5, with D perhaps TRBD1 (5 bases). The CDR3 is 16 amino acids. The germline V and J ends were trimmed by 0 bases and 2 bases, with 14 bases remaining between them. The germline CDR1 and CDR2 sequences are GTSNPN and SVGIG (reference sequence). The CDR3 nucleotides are TGTGCCTGGAGTGTACCCGCCGGGGCGCGCAATCAGCCCCAGCATTTT. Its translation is CAWSVPAGARNQPQHF.

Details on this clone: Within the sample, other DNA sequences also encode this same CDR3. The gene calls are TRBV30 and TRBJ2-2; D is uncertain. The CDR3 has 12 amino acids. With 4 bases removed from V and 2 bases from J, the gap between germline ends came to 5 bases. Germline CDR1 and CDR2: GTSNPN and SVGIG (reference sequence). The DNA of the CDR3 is TGTGCCTGGAACCAAAACACCGGGGAGCTGTTTTTT. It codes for CAWNQNTGELFF. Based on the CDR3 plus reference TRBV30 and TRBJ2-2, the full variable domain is SQTIHQWPATLVQPVGSPLSLECTVEGTSNPNLYWYRQAAGRGLQLLFYSVGIGQISSEVPQNLSASRPQDRQFILSSKKLLLSDSGFYLCAWNQNTGELFFGEGSRLTVL.

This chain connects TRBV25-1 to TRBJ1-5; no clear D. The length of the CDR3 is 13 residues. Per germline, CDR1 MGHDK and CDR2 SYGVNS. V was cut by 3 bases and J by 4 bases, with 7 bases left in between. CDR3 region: CASSDRENQPQHF. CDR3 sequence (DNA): TGTGCCAGCAGTGATCGGGAGAATCAGCCCCAGCATTTT.

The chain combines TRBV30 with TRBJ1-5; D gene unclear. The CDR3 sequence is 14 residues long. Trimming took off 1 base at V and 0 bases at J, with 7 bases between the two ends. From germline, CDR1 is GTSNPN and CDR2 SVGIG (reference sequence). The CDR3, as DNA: TGTGCCTGGAGTGAGGGTAATAGCAATCAGCCCCAGCATTTT. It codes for CAWSEGNSNQPQHF.

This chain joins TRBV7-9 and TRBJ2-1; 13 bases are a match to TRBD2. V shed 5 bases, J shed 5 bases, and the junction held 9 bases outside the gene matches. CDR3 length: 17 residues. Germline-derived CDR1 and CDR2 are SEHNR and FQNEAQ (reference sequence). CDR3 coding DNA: TGTGCCAGCAGCCCTGGAACTAGCGGGAGGGCCGACAATGAGCAGTTCTTC. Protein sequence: CASSPGTSGRADNEQFF.

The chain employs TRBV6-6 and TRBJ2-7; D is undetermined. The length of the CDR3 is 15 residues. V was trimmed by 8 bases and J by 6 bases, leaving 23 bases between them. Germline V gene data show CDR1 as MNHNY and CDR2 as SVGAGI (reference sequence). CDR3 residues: CASSLGRIPRSEQYF. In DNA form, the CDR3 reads TGTGCCAGCTCCCTAGGGCGGATCCCTCGCTCCGAGCAGTACTTC.

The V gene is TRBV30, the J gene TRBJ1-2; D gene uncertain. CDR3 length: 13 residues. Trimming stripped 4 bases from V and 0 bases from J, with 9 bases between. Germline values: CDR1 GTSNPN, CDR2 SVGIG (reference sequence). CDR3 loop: CAWIRRSNYGYTF. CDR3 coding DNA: TGTGCCTGGATTCGTCGTTCTAACTATGGCTACACCTTC.